Here is one T cell receptor beta chain with its context. The CDR3 has 13 amino acids. Trimming removed 3 bases from V and 10 bases from J, with 13 bases in between. The germline V gene has CDR1 SGHAT and CDR2 FQDESV (reference sequence). As handled by the study authors: Reference gene primer amplification yielded estimated nucleated cell counts. Assay used: immunoSEQ multiplex PCR; TCRdb lists only in-frame clones, some missing. The V and J calls and clone size come from that table; D and trimming were worked out from the DNA. The repertoire holds over 100,000 clones, with 82% as singletons. The data derive from a study of blood T cell repertoires in COVID-19. Study at large: Acute and convalescent COVID-19 specimens originated in the United States, Italy and Spain.

Sequencing was performed on peripheral blood. V usage is TRBV11-1 and J usage is TRBJ2-1; a possible D gene is TRBD2 (6 bases). The TCR sequence derives from a woman in her seventies with acute or convalescent COVID-19. The CDR3 nucleotides are TGTGCCAGCAGCTTTAGCGGCGGGTCAGAGCAGTTCTTC. The encoded protein is CASSFSGGSEQFF.